These 18 T cell receptor beta chains originate from one sample sequenced in a study of human T cells and chemical hapten exposure. This sample's time point: patch test 1, 2 weeks after DPC sensitization. Stated treatment: therapeutic diphenylcyclopropenone sensitization with weekly scalp DPC. TCRdb processed the RACE reads anew with MiXCR; each CDR3 protein has one entry. The table includes approximately 100,000 distinct CDR3 sequences, 9.5% to 11% detected once. The material sequenced was whole blood, taken in connection with sensitization to the hapten diphenylcyclopropenone (DPC). The source of these receptors is a woman aged 40 to 50 with alopecia areata. Some clones in this sample may be carry-over from other donors' samples.

In its sample, this clonotype was seen many times. The chain combines TRBV10-2 with TRBJ1-1; perhaps TRBD1 as D (5 bases). Germline-derived CDR1 and CDR2 are WSHSY and SAAADI. CDR3 size: 13 residues. V lost 7 bases to trimming and J lost 8 bases, with 17 bases between them. The DNA for the CDR3 is TGCGCCAGCACCGTTTTTAGGTGGGGGGAAGCTTTCTTT. Translated: CASTVFRWGEAFF.

This clonotype was seen many times. V usage is TRBV9 and J usage is TRBJ2-7, with TRBD1 identical over 7 bases. CDR1 is SGDLS and CDR2 is YYNGEE in the germline V gene. The V segment lost 4 bases and the J segment 3 bases; nucleotides outside the gene matches: 10. This CDR3 has 15 amino acids. The CDR3 coding sequence is TGTGCCAGCAGCCTCCGGGACAGTTCTATCTACGAGCAGTACTTC. Protein sequence: CASSLRDSSIYEQYF.

At least ten counts were recorded for this clonotype. The chain is built from TRBV12-3 or TRBV12-4 and TRBJ1-4, with D possibly TRBD1 on 6 matching bases. The ends were cut back, 3 bases at V and 5 bases at J, with 10 bases in the middle. The CDR3 has 14 amino acids. The CDR3 sequence: CASSLGGQNEKLFF. CDR3 nucleotide sequence: TGTGCCAGCAGTTTGGGGGGACAAAATGAAAAACTGTTTTTT.

As DNA, the CDR3 is TGTGCCAGCAGCAAGCGGGCAAGCTGGAACTCTGGAAACACCATATATTTT. Encoded protein: CASSKRASWNSGNTIYF. The chain couples TRBV11-2 to TRBJ1-3; no clear D. Between the trimmed V and J ends, which lost 5 bases and 0 bases, there was a span of 17 bases. This CDR3 has 17 residues. Germline CDR1 and CDR2: SGHAT and FQNNGV.

This clonotype was detected a few times. The chain links TRBV24-1 to TRBJ2-3; D not certain. V was trimmed by 4 bases and J by 3 bases, leaving 10 bases between them. Germline V gene data show CDR1 as KGHDR and CDR2 as SFDVKD. The CDR3 is made up of 14 amino acids. The CDR3 spells CATSDRGPTDTQYF. CDR3 sequence (DNA): TGTGCCACCAGTGACCGCGGCCCAACAGATACGCAGTATTTT.

This clonotype was observed many times. The chain recombines TRBV29-1 with TRBJ1-2, with D unresolved. V gave up 6 bases and J gave up 4 bases, with 18 bases separating them. This CDR3 comprises 14 residues. Germline V lookup: CDR1 SQVTM, CDR2 ANQGSEA. The CDR3: CSVEPSRAGYGYTF. Written as DNA, the CDR3 is TGCAGCGTCGAACCTTCTAGGGCCGGCTATGGCTACACCTTC.

Many counts were recorded for this clonotype. V usage is TRBV11-2 and J usage is TRBJ2-1; TRBD2 is a possible D gene (6 bases). V lost 8 bases to trimming and J lost 6 bases, with 11 bases between them. The germline gives CDR1 SGHAT, CDR2 FQNNGV. The CDR3 is 12 residues long. The CDR3 region is CASLYGGNEQFF. DNA for the CDR3: TGTGCCAGCCTCTACGGGGGCAATGAGCAGTTCTTC.

In its sample, this clonotype was seen many times. The V and J genes are TRBV6-2 or TRBV6-3 and TRBJ2-1; a possible D gene is TRBD2 (5 bases). CDR3 length equals 14 residues. In germline, CDR1 is MNHEY, CDR2 SVGEGT. Deletions cut 3 bases from V and 5 bases from J, with 11 bases between. The CDR3 DNA reads as TGTGCCAGCAGTTATGGGGTAGCGCACAATGAGCAGTTCTTC. As protein: CASSYGVAHNEQFF.

This clonotype occurred many times. The V and J genes are TRBV11-2 and TRBJ2-1, with 8 positions matching TRBD2. The length of the CDR3 is 14 residues. The V gene end was trimmed by 7 bases and the J gene end by 10 bases; junction bases not matched to a gene: 12. Germline CDR1 is SGHAT and CDR2 is FQNNGV. DNA of the CDR3: TGTGCCAGCAATGCGGGAGGCCCTCAAGGGGAGCAGTTCTTC. Translated, it gives CASNAGGPQGEQFF. Full variable domain (rest looked up from reference TRBV11-2 and TRBJ2-1): EAGVAQSPRYKIIEKRQSVAFWCNPISGHATLYWYQQILGQGPKLLIQFQNNGVVDDSQLPKDRFSAERLKGVDSTLKIQPAKLEDSAVYLCASNAGGPQGEQFFGPGTRLTVL.

The DNA of the CDR3 is TGTGCCAGCAGACCGGGGAGTTCACCCCTCCACTTT. Translated, it gives CASRPGSSPLHF. The chain carries TRBV28 and TRBJ1-6, with no clear D. This CDR3 is built from 12 residues. Germline CDR1 MDHEN, CDR2 SYDVKM. With 6 bases removed from V and 9 bases from J, the gap between germline ends came to 9 bases.

The V call is TRBV12-3 or TRBV12-4, the J call TRBJ2-2; D gene unclear. The CDR3 has 14 residues. The V gene lost 5 bases and the J gene lost 4 bases, with 11 bases spanning the gap. This CDR3 reads CASSPSRATGELFF. CDR3 coding DNA: TGTGCCAGCAGTCCCTCAAGGGCCACCGGGGAGCTGTTTTTT.

The gene calls are TRBV29-1 and TRBJ1-1; 7 bases agree with TRBD1. Germline CDR1 is SQVTM and CDR2 is ANQGSEA. J was trimmed by 3 bases and V by 8 bases; bases with no gene match: 9. The CDR3 consists of 13 residues. The CDR3 DNA sequence: TGCAGCTTGGATACAGGGGTTTACACTGAAGCTTTCTTT. This encodes CSLDTGVYTEAFF.

This clonotype was seen only a few times. The V call is TRBV20-1, the J call TRBJ1-1; 9 nucleotides line up with TRBD1. The CDR3 covers 13 residues. The V and J ends lost 3 bases and 8 bases, in that order; junction bases with no gene match: 7. The germline V gene encodes CDR1 DFQATT and CDR2 SNEGSKA (reference sequence). The CDR3 DNA follows: TGCAGTGCTAGGGAGGGGACAGGGTTCGAAGCTTTCTTT. This codes for CSAREGTGFEAFF.

The chain employs TRBV2 and TRBJ1-5, with D possibly being TRBD1 (6 bases). The CDR3 sequence is 14 residues long. V lost 1 base, J lost 9 bases, and 13 bases lay in between. Germline V lookup: CDR1 SNHLY, CDR2 FYNNEI. The CDR3 nucleotides read TGTGCCAGCAGTGAAGGGCAGGGGTTCGGGCCCCAGCATTTT. It codes for CASSEGQGFGPQHF.

The DNA of the CDR3 is TGTGCCAGCAGCTCACAGGGGGCCACTGAAGCTTTCTTT. Protein sequence: CASSSQGATEAFF. V gene TRBV7-2 combines with J gene TRBJ1-1, with 9 nucleotides matching TRBD1. After removal of 4 bases from V and 4 bases from J, the junction contained 1 base not matched to a gene. The CDR3 has 13 residues. The germline V gene has CDR1 SGHTA and CDR2 FQGNSA.

This clonotype was seen many times. The V gene is TRBV20-1, the J gene TRBJ2-7; D assignment may be TRBD1 or TRBD2 (5 bases each). V lost 3 bases and J 2 bases, leaving 14 bases between the germline ends. The germline V gene encodes CDR1 DFQATT and CDR2 SNEGSKA (reference sequence). This CDR3 has 14 amino acids. CDR3 sequence (DNA): TGCAGTGCTAGCCAACCGGGACGGGCCTACGAGCAGTACTTC. This sequence encodes CSASQPGRAYEQYF.

This clonotype has a handful of counts. The chain employs TRBV6-2 or TRBV6-3 and TRBJ1-2; maybe TRBD1 (5 bases). Trimming cost V 7 bases and J 1 base, with 13 bases left between them. This CDR3 has 14 amino acids. Germline V CDR1 and CDR2: MNHEY, SVGEGT. CDR3 sequence (DNA): TGTGCCAGCACCCTACTAGGGGATAACTATGGCTACACCTTC. Translating gives CASTLLGDNYGYTF.

This chain links TRBV4-1 with TRBJ1-2; perhaps TRBD1 as D (6 bases). Germline V lookup: CDR1 MGHRA, CDR2 YSYEKL. The V end was cut by 2 bases, the J end by 3 bases, with 10 bases between. CDR3 length: 14 residues. The CDR3 DNA is TGCGCCAGCAGCCAATGGGGGGCGGACTATGGCTACACCTTC. This sequence encodes CASSQWGADYGYTF.